This TCR beta chain was sequenced in a study of cytomegalovirus exposure and HLA in healthy donors. The wider study: Findings of an earlier analysis included around 100 million unique TCR beta sequences from roughly 200 million T cells. Study observations and caveats: An apparent linkage of common viral pathogens to several of the most significant clusters emerged in a later analysis. There were 150 or so TCR beta chains listed as cytomegalovirus-associated. The productive fraction for most TCR beta V segments was about 90% or about 30% in an earlier analysis.

This clone has only a few counts. Its antigen is unidentified. The primer mix had 60 Vbeta and 13 Jbeta primers. Profiled with immunoSEQ multiplex PCR; TCRdb holds only in-frame clones, not every one. The sample includes 120,000 to 150,000 clones, more than 75% of them seen just once. The receptor was isolated from a man in his forties in good health and CMV-seronegative. The specimen was PBMCs.

CDR3 sequence reads: CASSLAGEQYF. The CDR3 nucleotides read TGCGCCAGCAGCCTAGCGGGAGAGCAGTACTTC. The gene calls are TRBV5-1 and TRBJ2-7, with 9 bases identical to TRBD2. CDR1 and CDR2 from the germline V gene are SGHRS and YFSETQ. CDR3 length: 11 residues. Losses at the gene ends were 4 bases for V and 7 bases for J; bases not matched to a gene: 0.